This T cell receptor beta chain emerged from a study of blood T cell repertoires in COVID-19. Study-level background: Acute and convalescent COVID-19 specimens originated in the United States, Italy and Spain. T cells, B-cell-depleted T cells, or PBMCs supplied cDNA or gDNA.

Under the authors' procedure: Reference gene primer amplification gave estimated nucleated cell counts. This table comes from immunoSEQ multiplex PCR, and its TCRdb copy is limited to in-frame clones, with some not included. That table furnishes V, J and clone size, whereas the DNA furnished D and trimming. Of about 93,000 clones in the sample, more than 65% were seen once. This CDR3 region has 15 residues. Looked up from germline, CDR1 is LGHDT and CDR2 is YNNKEL (reference sequence). The V end was cut by 3 bases, the J end by 3 bases, with 11 bases between. This chain connects TRBV3-1 (or the pseudogene TRBV3-2) to TRBJ1-4; tentatively, D is TRBD1 (5 bases). The source material was peripheral blood. This sequence was found in a human donor in a cohort sampled during active COVID-19. CDR3: CASSHSRQSNEKLFF. Written as DNA, the CDR3 is TGTGCCAGCAGCCATTCGCGACAGTCTAATGAAAAACTGTTTTTT.